The rows below give T cell receptor beta chains drawn from one sample of a study of cytomegalovirus exposure and HLA in healthy donors. Data came from immunoSEQ multiplex PCR; TCRdb stores just in-frame clones and leaves some out. The repertoire holds around 100,000 clones, with roughly four fifths as singletons. Sequencing used PBMCs. Every receptor here comes from a man aged 25-45 years in good health and CMV-seropositive. Each CDR3 is given with its conserved first and last residue. The D gene is left open where the match is weak. Size is stated for part of the rows, as once, few or many counts, or as a class when the clone is expanded.

TRBD1	TRBJ1-2	TRBV6-1	-	CASSEGTGGIYGYTF	TGTGCCAGCAGTGAAGGGACAGGGGGGATCTATGGCTACACCTTC
-	TRBJ2-3	TRBV5-1	-	CASSYYRRDTQYF	TGCGCCAGCAGCTATTACAGGCGAGATACGCAGTATTTT
TRBD1	TRBJ1-1	TRBV10-2	-	CASSYPGQGSGEAFF	TGCGCCAGCAGTTACCCGGGACAGGGTTCCGGGGAAGCTTTCTTT
-	TRBJ1-2	TRBV27	-	CASSLDSDYGYTF	TGTGCCAGCAGTTTAGATTCGGACTATGGCTACACCTTC
TRBD1	TRBJ2-2	TRBV11-3	-	CASSLSRRLGQGAPGELFF	TGTGCCAGCAGCTTGTCCCGGAGACTCGGACAGGGGGCCCCCGGGGAGCTGTTTTTT
-	TRBJ2-5	TRBV28	-	CASSPGQLQETQYF	TGTGCCAGCAGTCCTGGACAGCTCCAAGAGACCCAGTACTTC
-	TRBJ1-4	TRBV6-1	-	CASSERFATNEKLFF	TGTGCCAGCAGTGAGAGGTTCGCAACTAATGAAAAACTGTTTTTT
-	TRBJ2-7	TRBV9	-	CASSVEPAGYEQYF	TGTGCCAGCAGCGTAGAGCCGGCAGGTTACGAGCAGTACTTC
-	TRBJ1-5	TRBV4-1	-	CASSQESGRGQPQHF	TGCGCCAGCAGCCAAGAATCCGGAAGGGGGCAGCCCCAGCATTTT
TRBD1	TRBJ1-6	TRBV18	-	CASSTGGGPRNSPLHF	TGTGCCAGCTCAACAGGGGGGGGACCGCGAAATTCACCCCTCCACTTT
TRBD1	TRBJ1-5	TRBV30	once	CAWRRRDSYSDQPQHF	TGTGCCTGGAGAAGACGGGACAGCTATAGCGATCAGCCCCAGCATTTT
-	TRBJ1-2	TRBV6-5	-	CASSPPGYNYGYTF	TGTGCCAGCAGTCCCCCGGGATACAACTATGGCTACACCTTC
TRBD2	TRBJ2-1	TRBV7-9	-	CASSKRASGSYNEQFF	TGTGCCAGCAGCAAGCGGGCTAGCGGGTCCTACAATGAGCAGTTCTTC
-	TRBJ2-7	TRBV7-8	few	CASSPTISYEQYF	TGTGCCAGCAGCCCGACTATTTCCTACGAGCAGTACTTC
TRBD2	TRBJ2-2	TRBV4-2	-	CASSLRLAGATANTGELFF	TGTGCCAGCAGCTTGAGACTAGCGGGGGCCACCGCGAACACCGGGGAGCTGTTTTTT
-	TRBJ1-1	TRBV5-1	-	CASSREGVAFF	TGCGCCAGCAGTCGGGAGGGGGTAGCTTTCTTT
-	TRBJ1-4	TRBV5-1	-	CASSLDSSGSNEKLFF	TGCGCCAGCAGCTTGGATTCGTCGGGGTCTAATGAAAAACTGTTTTTT
TRBD1	TRBJ2-3	TRBV6-4	few	CASSGTGGESDTQYF	TGTGCCAGCAGTGGGACAGGGGGCGAATCAGATACGCAGTATTTT
TRBD2	TRBJ2-1	TRBV9	-	CASSVGTSPNEQFF	TGTGCCAGCAGCGTCGGGACTAGCCCAAATGAGCAGTTCTTC
TRBD1	TRBJ2-2	TRBV5-1	-	CASTDRGLRGTGELFF	TGCGCCAGTACTGACAGGGGGCTAAGAGGCACCGGGGAGCTGTTTTTT
-	TRBJ2-2	TRBV5-1	-	CASSFGEGELFF	TGCGCCAGCAGCTTCGGAGAAGGGGAGCTGTTTTTT
-	TRBJ2-1	TRBV7-9	-	CASSFGEGGEQFF	TGTGCCAGCAGCTTTGGGGAGGGGGGTGAGCAGTTCTTC
-	TRBJ2-2	TRBV7-3	-	CASRPQGVTGELFF	TGTGCCAGCAGGCCGCAGGGTGTCACCGGGGAGCTGTTTTTT
-	TRBJ1-4	TRBV5-1	-	CASSLYSTSNEKLFF	TGCGCCAGCAGCTTATACAGTACCTCTAATGAAAAACTGTTTTTT
-	TRBJ1-4	TRBV5-1	-	CASSLEGLGKLFF	TGCGCCAGCAGCTTGGAGGGGTTGGGAAAACTGTTTTTT
TRBD2	TRBJ2-1	TRBV6-5	-	CASSYQGGLATEQFF	TGTGCCAGCAGTTACCAGGGAGGACTAGCGACTGAGCAGTTCTTC
-	TRBJ1-1	TRBV25-1	-	CASSERGGRLNTEAFF	TGTGCCAGCAGTGAACGGGGGGGACGGTTGAACACTGAAGCTTTCTTT
TRBD1	TRBJ1-5	TRBV2	few	CASSATGGKGQPQHF	TGTGCCAGCAGTGCGACAGGGGGCAAGGGTCAGCCCCAGCATTTT
-	TRBJ1-6	TRBV28	-	CASSPLLYSPLHF	TGTGCCAGCAGCCCCCTCCTTTATTCACCCCTCCACTTT
-	TRBJ1-1	TRBV2	-	CASNRDMNTEAFF	TGTGCCAGCAACAGGGACATGAACACTGAAGCTTTCTTT
TRBD2	TRBJ2-2	TRBV5-1	medium-sized	CASSTPTSGNTGELFF	TGCGCCAGCAGCACACCGACTAGCGGGAACACCGGGGAGCTGTTTTTT
-	TRBJ2-7	TRBV6-5	-	CASSRTAGMDEQYF	TGTGCCAGCAGTAGGACAGCTGGAATGGACGAGCAGTACTTC
-	TRBJ1-5	TRBV6-5	-	CANMGQNDNQPQHF	TGTGCCAACATGGGCCAGAACGACAATCAGCCCCAGCATTTT